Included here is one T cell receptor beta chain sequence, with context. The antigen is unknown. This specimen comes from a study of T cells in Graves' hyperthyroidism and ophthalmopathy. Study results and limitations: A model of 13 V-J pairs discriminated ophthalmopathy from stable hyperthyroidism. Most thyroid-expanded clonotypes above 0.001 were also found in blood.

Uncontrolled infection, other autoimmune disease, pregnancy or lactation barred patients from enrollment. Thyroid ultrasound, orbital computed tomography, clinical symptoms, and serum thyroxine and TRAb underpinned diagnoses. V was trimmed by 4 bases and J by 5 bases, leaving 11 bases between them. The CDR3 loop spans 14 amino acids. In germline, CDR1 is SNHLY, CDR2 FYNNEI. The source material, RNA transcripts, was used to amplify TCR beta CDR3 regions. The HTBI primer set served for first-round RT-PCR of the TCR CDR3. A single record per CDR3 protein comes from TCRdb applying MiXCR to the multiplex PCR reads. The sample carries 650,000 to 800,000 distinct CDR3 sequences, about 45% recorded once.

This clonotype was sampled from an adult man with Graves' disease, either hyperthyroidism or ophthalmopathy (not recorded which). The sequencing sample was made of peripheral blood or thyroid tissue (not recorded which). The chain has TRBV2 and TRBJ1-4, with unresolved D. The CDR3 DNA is TGTGCCAGCAGTGCAATAGGAGGGAATGAAAAACTGTTTTTT. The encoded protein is CASSAIGGNEKLFF.